These T cell receptor beta chains were read from a single sample in a study of a mutant IDH1 vaccine in newly diagnosed glioma. Using immunoSEQ multiplex PCR, the repertoire was profiled, and TCRdb retains in-frame clones only, with some absent. The table includes around 53,000 clones, under 85% detected once. Their antigens remain unidentified. Sample: PBMCs, taken from a glioma patient whose treatment included an IDH1 peptide vaccine. The receptors were gathered from a man aged 40-50 years with glioma. Both conserved end residues are part of each CDR3. A D gene is named only where the DNA matches it firmly. Clone size appears in some rows only: once, few, many, or a class for an expanded clone.

v_call: TRBV7-9; d_call: .; j_call: TRBJ1-2; clone_size: .; cdr3_nt: TGTGCCAGCAGCTTAGAAGACGGATATGGCTACACCTTC; cdr3_aa: CASSLEDGYGYTF
v_call: TRBV5-5; d_call: .; j_call: TRBJ1-5; clone_size: few; cdr3_nt: TGTGCCAGCAGCGTGCGGGGCTCCAACCAGCCCCAGCATTTT; cdr3_aa: CASSVRGSNQPQHF
v_call: TRBV6-1; d_call: .; j_call: TRBJ1-5; clone_size: .; cdr3_nt: TGTGCCAGCAGTGAGGGGGGTTATAGCAATCAGCCCCAGCATTTT; cdr3_aa: CASSEGGYSNQPQHF
v_call: TRBV5-6; d_call: .; j_call: TRBJ2-3; clone_size: few; cdr3_nt: TGTGCCAGCAGCGGGGTGGAACGCGACCTCACAGATACGCAGTATTTT; cdr3_aa: CASSGVERDLTDTQYF
v_call: TRBV7-2; d_call: .; j_call: TRBJ2-7; clone_size: .; cdr3_nt: TGTGCCAGCAGCTTAGGTTGGGGGTTTGGCGAGCAGTACTTC; cdr3_aa: CASSLGWGFGEQYF
v_call: TRBV30; d_call: .; j_call: TRBJ1-5; clone_size: .; cdr3_nt: TGTGCCTGGAGTGTACAGTACGATCAGCCCCAGCATTTT; cdr3_aa: CAWSVQYDQPQHF
v_call: TRBV5-6; d_call: .; j_call: TRBJ2-7; clone_size: .; cdr3_nt: TGTGCCAGCAGCTGGGCGTCATTAGGGGCACTAAACGAGCAGTACTTC; cdr3_aa: CASSWASLGALNEQYF
v_call: TRBV15; d_call: .; j_call: TRBJ2-7; clone_size: .; cdr3_nt: TGTGCCACCAGCAGACCACTGACGGGGCATAACGAGCAGTACTTC; cdr3_aa: CATSRPLTGHNEQYF
v_call: TRBV19; d_call: .; j_call: TRBJ1-1; clone_size: .; cdr3_nt: TGTGCCAGCGGCCGGGGGGGAGCTTTCTTT; cdr3_aa: CASGRGGAFF
v_call: TRBV30; d_call: .; j_call: TRBJ1-2; clone_size: .; cdr3_nt: TGTGCCTGGGAAGGGAGAGGCTACACCTTC; cdr3_aa: CAWEGRGYTF
v_call: TRBV5-6; d_call: TRBD2; j_call: TRBJ2-7; clone_size: .; cdr3_nt: TGTGCCAGCAGCTTGAGGTGGTGGGAGGGGTACGAGCAGTACTTC; cdr3_aa: CASSLRWWEGYEQYF
v_call: TRBV5-1; d_call: .; j_call: TRBJ2-2; clone_size: .; cdr3_nt: TGCGCCAGCAGCTGGGGACCGAACACCGGGGAGCTGTTTTTT; cdr3_aa: CASSWGPNTGELFF
v_call: TRBV6-5; d_call: TRBD1; j_call: TRBJ1-2; clone_size: .; cdr3_nt: TGTGCCAGCAACAGGGGATCTGACTACTATGGCTACACCTTC; cdr3_aa: CASNRGSDYYGYTF
v_call: TRBV4-2; d_call: .; j_call: TRBJ2-5; clone_size: .; cdr3_nt: TGTGCCAGCAGCCGAAGTATCAGGAATCAAGAGACCCAGTACTTC; cdr3_aa: CASSRSIRNQETQYF
v_call: TRBV9; d_call: .; j_call: TRBJ2-5; clone_size: once; cdr3_nt: TGTGCCAGCAGCGTAGTTCCCGCGGGAAACCAAGAGACCCAGTACTTC; cdr3_aa: CASSVVPAGNQETQYF
v_call: TRBV25-1; d_call: .; j_call: TRBJ1-2; clone_size: .; cdr3_nt: TGTGCCAGCAGTGGCCCACGTTACCTGGGTGGCTACACCTTC; cdr3_aa: CASSGPRYLGGYTF
v_call: TRBV2; d_call: .; j_call: TRBJ1-5; clone_size: .; cdr3_nt: TGTGCCAGCAGTGGCCCTTCGGGGCAGCCCCAGCATTTT; cdr3_aa: CASSGPSGQPQHF
v_call: TRBV14; d_call: .; j_call: TRBJ1-1; clone_size: .; cdr3_nt: TGTGCCAGCAGCCAAGTCGGGGGCACTGAAGCTTTCTTT; cdr3_aa: CASSQVGGTEAFF
v_call: TRBV5-1; d_call: TRBD1; j_call: TRBJ1-2; clone_size: once; cdr3_nt: TGCGCCAGCAGGGATGGACAGGGAGGTTGGTATGGCTACACCTTC; cdr3_aa: CASRDGQGGWYGYTF
v_call: TRBV6-5; d_call: .; j_call: TRBJ2-5; clone_size: .; cdr3_nt: TGTGCCAGCAGTTACTTTGGTTTCCAAGAGACCCAGTACTTC; cdr3_aa: CASSYFGFQETQYF
v_call: TRBV19; d_call: .; j_call: TRBJ1-4; clone_size: once; cdr3_nt: TGTGCCAGTAGTGGCAGGACAGCGAGCAATGAAAAACTGTTTTTT; cdr3_aa: CASSGRTASNEKLFF
v_call: TRBV10-3; d_call: TRBD1; j_call: TRBJ2-7; clone_size: .; cdr3_nt: TGTGCCATCAGCGATGTCCGGGACAGGGTATCCTACGAGCAGTACTTC; cdr3_aa: CAISDVRDRVSYEQYF
v_call: TRBV18; d_call: .; j_call: TRBJ2-5; clone_size: .; cdr3_nt: TGTGCCAGCTCACCCTTATGGGGGGAAGAGACCCAGTACTTC; cdr3_aa: CASSPLWGEETQYF
v_call: TRBV14; d_call: .; j_call: TRBJ1-4; clone_size: .; cdr3_nt: TGTGTCAGCAGCCAAGATCTAGGGAGGCTCCGGAAAGAAAAACTGTTTTTT; cdr3_aa: CVSSQDLGRLRKEKLFF
v_call: TRBV30; d_call: TRBD1; j_call: TRBJ1-5; clone_size: .; cdr3_nt: TGTGCCTGGAGTGGGGACAGGGGGAGCAATCAGCCCCAGCATTTT; cdr3_aa: CAWSGDRGSNQPQHF
v_call: TRBV5-8; d_call: .; j_call: TRBJ1-5; clone_size: .; cdr3_nt: TGTGCCAGCACCGTAGGGAGTTATAGCAATCAGCCCCAGCATTTT; cdr3_aa: CASTVGSYSNQPQHF
v_call: TRBV2; d_call: .; j_call: TRBJ1-3; clone_size: .; cdr3_nt: TGTGCCAGCAGTGAAGGGCACTCTGGAAACACCATATATTTT; cdr3_aa: CASSEGHSGNTIYF
v_call: TRBV7-8; d_call: TRBD1; j_call: TRBJ1-4; clone_size: .; cdr3_nt: TGTGCCAGCAGGGATTCGGACAGGGATAGCGAAAAACTGTTTTTT; cdr3_aa: CASRDSDRDSEKLFF